What follows describes a single T cell receptor beta chain. Its antigen is unknown. Germline CDR1 SGHTA, CDR2 FQGNSA. The CDR3 is 16 residues long. Trimming removed 0 bases at V and 5 bases at J, with 16 bases between. The entry originates in a study of neurological immune-mediated disorders. Study-wide findings and caveats: HTLV-1-associated myelopathy ranked highest for TCR clonal expansion and multiple sclerosis lowest, beneath healthy controls. Private repertoires in all groups were suggested by the absence of shared CDR3 amino acid sequences among expanded clones across subjects.

By 5'RACE with 10-nucleotide random UMIs, the cDNA was made. MiXCR, applied by TCRdb to the 5' RACE reads, yields one record per CDR3 protein. The table records approximately 82,000 distinct CDR3 sequences, 11% to 15% of them present only once. Volunteers attending a blood bank in Maryland, USA, served as healthy controls. Sample: PBMCs. J is TRBJ1-2 and V is TRBV7-2; D perhaps matches TRBD1 (6 bases). The sequence came from a woman aged 45-60 years in good health. CDR3 sequence: CASSLAGQFRPYGYTF. The CDR3 region has the DNA TGTGCCAGCAGCTTAGCGGGACAATTCAGGCCTTATGGCTACACCTTC. The full variable domain, its missing parts supplied by reference TRBV7-2 and TRBJ1-2, is GAGVSQSPSNKVTEKGKDVELRCDPISGHTALYWYRQSLGQGLEFLIYFQGNSAPDKSGLPSDRFSAERTGGSVSTLTIQRTQQEDSAVYLCASSLAGQFRPYGYTFGSGTRLTVV.